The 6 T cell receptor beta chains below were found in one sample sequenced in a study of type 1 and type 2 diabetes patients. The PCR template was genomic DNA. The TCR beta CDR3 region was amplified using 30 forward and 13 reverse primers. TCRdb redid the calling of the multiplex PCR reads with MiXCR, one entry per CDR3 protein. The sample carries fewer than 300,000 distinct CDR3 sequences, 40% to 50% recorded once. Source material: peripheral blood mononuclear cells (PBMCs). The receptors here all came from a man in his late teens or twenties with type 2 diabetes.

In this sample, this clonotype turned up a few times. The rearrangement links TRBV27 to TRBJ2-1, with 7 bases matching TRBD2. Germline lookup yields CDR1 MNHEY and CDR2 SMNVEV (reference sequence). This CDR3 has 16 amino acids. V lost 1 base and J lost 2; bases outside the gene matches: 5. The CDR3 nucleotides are TGTGCCAGCAGTTTATGGAGGGAGGGAACCTACAATGAGCAGTTCTTC. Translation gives CASSLWREGTYNEQFF.

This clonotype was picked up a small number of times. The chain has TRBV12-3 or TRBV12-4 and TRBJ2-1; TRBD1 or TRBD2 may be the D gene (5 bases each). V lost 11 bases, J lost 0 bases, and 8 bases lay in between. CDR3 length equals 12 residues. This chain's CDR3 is CAGGYSYNEQFF. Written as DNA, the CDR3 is TGTGCCGGGGGTTACTCCTACAATGAGCAGTTCTTC.

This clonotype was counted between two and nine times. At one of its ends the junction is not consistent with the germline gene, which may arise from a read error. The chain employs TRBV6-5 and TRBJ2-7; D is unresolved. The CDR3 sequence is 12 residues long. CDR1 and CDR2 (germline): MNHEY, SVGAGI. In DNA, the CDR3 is TGTGCCATCAGTGAGTCCAGGTACGAGCAGTACTTC. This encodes CAISESRYEQYF.

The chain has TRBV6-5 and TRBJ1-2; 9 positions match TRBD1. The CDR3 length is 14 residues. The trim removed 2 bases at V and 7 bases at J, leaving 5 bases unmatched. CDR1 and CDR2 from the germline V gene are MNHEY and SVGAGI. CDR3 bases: TGTGCCAGCAGTTACAAACAGGGGGCAATTGGCTACACCTTC. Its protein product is CASSYKQGAIGYTF.

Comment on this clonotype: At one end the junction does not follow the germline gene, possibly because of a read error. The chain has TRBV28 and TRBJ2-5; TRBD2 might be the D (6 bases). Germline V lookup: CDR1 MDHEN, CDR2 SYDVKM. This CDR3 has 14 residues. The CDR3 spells CASGLEAGTETQYF. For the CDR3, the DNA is TGTGCCAGCGGTTTAGAGGCGGGGACAGAGACCCAGTACTTC. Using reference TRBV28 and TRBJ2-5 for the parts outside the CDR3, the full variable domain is DVKVTQSSRYLVKRTGEKVFLECVQDMDHENMFWYRQDPGLGLRLIYFSYDVKMKEKGDIPEGYSVSREKKERFSLILESASTNQTSMYLCASGLEAGTETQYFGPGTRLLVL.

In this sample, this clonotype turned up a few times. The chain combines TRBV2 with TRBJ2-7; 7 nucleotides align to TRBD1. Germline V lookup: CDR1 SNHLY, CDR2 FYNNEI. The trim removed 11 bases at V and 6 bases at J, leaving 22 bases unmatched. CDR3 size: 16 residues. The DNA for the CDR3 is TGTGCCGGAACCCGGATACCACAGGGGCCCCCGGGCGAGCAGTACTTC. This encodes CAGTRIPQGPPGEQYF.